The entry below describes one T cell receptor (beta chain). Its cognate antigen is unknown. The data derive from a study of brain metastases from non-small cell lung cancer. Study observations and caveats: TCR repertoires overlapped largely between brain metastases and matched primaries. T-cell infiltration was lower in brain metastases than primaries (P < 0.001). In 64% of brain metastases, T-cell clones were expanded compared with matched primary tumors.

The CDR3 runs 13 residues. Germline lookup yields CDR1 WSHSY and CDR2 SAAADI. V lost 5 bases and J lost 7, with 12 bases in between. Assay: immunoSEQ multiplex PCR; the TCRdb copy retains only in-frame clones and omits some. The top ten hold 2.5% to 3.5% of the sample, which has about 4,500 clones, around 90% seen once. Sample: primary lung tumor tissue. The sequence was collected from a donor aged 40 or older with non-small cell lung cancer. The chain has TRBV10-2 and TRBJ1-3; D uncertain. CDR3 sequence reads: CASSQTQRNTIYF. Written as DNA, the CDR3 is TGCGCCAGCAGTCAGACGCAGCGGAACACCATATATTTT.